These T cell receptor beta chains were read from a single sample in a study of cytomegalovirus exposure and HLA in healthy donors. Using immunoSEQ multiplex PCR, the repertoire was profiled, and TCRdb retains in-frame clones only, with some absent. The table includes some 210,000 clones, 75% to 90% detected once. Sequencing was performed on PBMCs. The receptors were sampled from a man aged 25-40 years in good health and CMV-seronegative. Each CDR3 is given without its conserved first and last residue.

j_call: TRBJ2-2
v_call: TRBV11-3
cdr3_length: 15
cdr3_aa: ASSLRLAGDRAGELF

j_call: TRBJ2-1
v_call: TRBV5-1
cdr3_length: 13
cdr3_aa: ASRTSGSNYNEQF

j_call: TRBJ1-5
v_call: TRBV4-1
cdr3_length: 13
cdr3_aa: ASSQEESGYQPQH

j_call: TRBJ2-1
v_call: TRBV30
cdr3_length: 14
cdr3_aa: AWSLDRGRTYNEQF

j_call: TRBJ2-1
v_call: TRBV27
cdr3_length: 15
cdr3_aa: ASSTRSEGAIRNEQF

j_call: TRBJ2-1
v_call: TRBV4-1
cdr3_length: 11
cdr3_aa: ASSPGGSSEQF

j_call: TRBJ2-3
v_call: TRBV7-2
cdr3_length: 13
cdr3_aa: ASSLVQLVTDTQY

j_call: TRBJ1-6
v_call: TRBV19
cdr3_length: 13
cdr3_aa: ARPNRISYNSPLH

j_call: TRBJ2-3
v_call: TRBV2
cdr3_length: 16
cdr3_aa: ASSTPGLAGAVTDTQY

j_call: TRBJ1-1
v_call: TRBV2
cdr3_length: 11
cdr3_aa: ASDRALNTEAF

j_call: TRBJ2-7
v_call: TRBV5-5
cdr3_length: 11
cdr3_aa: ASSTDTSYEQY

j_call: TRBJ1-2
v_call: TRBV5-1
cdr3_length: 10
cdr3_aa: ASSLEQLGYT

j_call: TRBJ2-1
v_call: TRBV19
cdr3_length: 17
cdr3_aa: ASSTRDRGLFSSYNEQF

j_call: TRBJ1-4
v_call: TRBV5-1
cdr3_length: 14
cdr3_aa: ASSLGGHATNEKLF

j_call: TRBJ2-4
v_call: TRBV18
cdr3_length: 16
cdr3_aa: ASSPGLAGPLAKNIQY